The clone carrying this T cell receptor beta chain has just a few counts. What it binds is unknown. This record comes from a study of cytomegalovirus exposure and HLA in healthy donors. Overall study context: Out of approximately 170 million T cells, an earlier analysis found about 100 million unique TCR beta sequences in total. As released early, the data held 70 million to 100 million unique TCRs from HLA-typed donors.

Researchers ran the PCR with 60 Vbeta and 13 Jbeta primers. Method: immunoSEQ multiplex PCR; TCRdb's copy keeps in-frame clones and lacks some. The table lists 110,000 to 150,000 clones, more than 9.5% of them singletons. Study conclusions and caveats: In a later analysis, the majority of CMV-associated beta chains seemingly showed HLA restriction. Presence/absence analyses assumed roughly uniform sequencing depth across donors, which may not hold.

The CDR3 covers 16 residues. Germline CDR1 is MNHEY and CDR2 is SVGAGI. Losses at the gene ends were 2 bases for V and 5 bases for J; bases not matched to a gene: 7. What was sequenced was PBMCs. The V call is TRBV6-5, the J call TRBJ2-3; 10 bases fit TRBD2. The receptor was isolated from a man in his fifties or sixties in good health and CMV-seronegative. The CDR3 protein is CASSYLSGRFGDTQYF. CDR3 coding DNA: TGTGCCAGCAGTTACCTTAGCGGGAGGTTCGGAGATACGCAGTATTTT.